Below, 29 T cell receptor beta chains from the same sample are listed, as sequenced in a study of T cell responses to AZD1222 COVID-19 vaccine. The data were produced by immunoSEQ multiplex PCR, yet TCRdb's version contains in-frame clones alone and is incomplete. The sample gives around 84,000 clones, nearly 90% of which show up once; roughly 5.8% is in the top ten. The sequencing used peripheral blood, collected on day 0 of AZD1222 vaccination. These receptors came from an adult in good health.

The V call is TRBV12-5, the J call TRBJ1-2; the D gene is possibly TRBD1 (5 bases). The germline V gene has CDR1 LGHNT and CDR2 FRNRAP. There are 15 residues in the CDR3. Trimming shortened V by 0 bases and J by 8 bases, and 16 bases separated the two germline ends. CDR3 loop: CASGLVPSSRGGYTF. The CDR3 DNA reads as TGTGCTAGTGGTTTGGTACCCAGCTCGAGGGGCGGCTACACCTTC. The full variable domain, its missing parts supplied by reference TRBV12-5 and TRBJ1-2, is DARVTQTPRHKVTEMGQEVTMRCQPILGHNTVFWYRQTMMQGLELLAYFRNRAPLDDSGMPKDRFSAEMPDATLATLKIQPSEPRDSAVYFCASGLVPSSRGGYTFGSGTRLTVV.

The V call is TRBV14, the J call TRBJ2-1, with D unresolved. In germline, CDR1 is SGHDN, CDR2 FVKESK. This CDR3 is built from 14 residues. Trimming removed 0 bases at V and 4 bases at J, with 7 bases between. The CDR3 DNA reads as TGTGCCAGCAGCCAAGATTGGCGGTACAATGAGCAGTTCTTC. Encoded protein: CASSQDWRYNEQFF.

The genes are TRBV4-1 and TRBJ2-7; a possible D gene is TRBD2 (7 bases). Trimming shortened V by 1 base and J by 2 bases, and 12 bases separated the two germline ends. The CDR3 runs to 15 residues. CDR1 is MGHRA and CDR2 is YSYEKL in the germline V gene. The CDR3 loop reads CASSQGIGGAYEQYF. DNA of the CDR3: TGCGCCAGCAGCCAAGGGATAGGGGGGGCCTACGAGCAGTACTTC.

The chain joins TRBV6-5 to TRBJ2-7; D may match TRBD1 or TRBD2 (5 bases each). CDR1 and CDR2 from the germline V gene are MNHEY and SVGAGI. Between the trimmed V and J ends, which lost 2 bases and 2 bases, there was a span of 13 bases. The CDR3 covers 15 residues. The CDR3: CASSYEGSGTYEQYF. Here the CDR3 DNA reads TGTGCCAGCAGTTACGAGGGGTCAGGGACCTACGAGCAGTACTTC.

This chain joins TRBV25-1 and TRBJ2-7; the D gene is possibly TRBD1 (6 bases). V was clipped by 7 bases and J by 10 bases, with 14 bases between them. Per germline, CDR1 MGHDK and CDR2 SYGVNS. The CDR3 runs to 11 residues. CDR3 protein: CASTLNRAQYF. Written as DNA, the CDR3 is TGTGCCAGCACCCTCAACAGGGCTCAGTACTTC.

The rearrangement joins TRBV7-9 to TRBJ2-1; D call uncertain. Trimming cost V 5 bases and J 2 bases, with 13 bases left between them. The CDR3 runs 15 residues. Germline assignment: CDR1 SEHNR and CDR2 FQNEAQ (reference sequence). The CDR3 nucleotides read TGTGCCAGCAGCCCCTCCGAGATCACCTACAATGAGCAGTTCTTC. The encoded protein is CASSPSEITYNEQFF.

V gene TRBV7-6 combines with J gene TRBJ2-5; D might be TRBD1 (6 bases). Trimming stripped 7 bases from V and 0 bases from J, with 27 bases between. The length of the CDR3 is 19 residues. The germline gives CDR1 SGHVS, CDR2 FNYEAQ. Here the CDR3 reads CASTPGWGRVSFDQETQYF. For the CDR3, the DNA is TGTGCCAGCACCCCTGGTTGGGGGCGCGTTTCCTTCGACCAAGAGACCCAGTACTTC. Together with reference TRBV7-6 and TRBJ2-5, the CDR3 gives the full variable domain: GAGVSQSPRYKVTKRGQDVALRCDPISGHVSLYWYRQALGQGPEFLTYFNYEAQQDKSGLPNDRFSAERPEGSISTLTIQRTEQRDSAMYRCASTPGWGRVSFDQETQYFGPGTRLLVL.

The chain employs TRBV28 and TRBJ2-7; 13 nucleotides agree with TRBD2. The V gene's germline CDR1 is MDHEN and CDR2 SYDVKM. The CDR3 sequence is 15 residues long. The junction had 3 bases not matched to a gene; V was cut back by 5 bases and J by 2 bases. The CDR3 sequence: CASSGLAGAPYEQYF. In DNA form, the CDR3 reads TGTGCCAGCAGTGGACTAGCGGGAGCCCCCTACGAGCAGTACTTC.

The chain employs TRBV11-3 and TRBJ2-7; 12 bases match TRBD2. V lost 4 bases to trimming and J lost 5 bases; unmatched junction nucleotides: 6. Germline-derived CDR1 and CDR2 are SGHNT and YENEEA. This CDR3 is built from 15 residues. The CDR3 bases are TGTGCCAGCAGCTCACTAGCGGGGGGCCGAGACGAGCAGTACTTC. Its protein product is CASSSLAGGRDEQYF.

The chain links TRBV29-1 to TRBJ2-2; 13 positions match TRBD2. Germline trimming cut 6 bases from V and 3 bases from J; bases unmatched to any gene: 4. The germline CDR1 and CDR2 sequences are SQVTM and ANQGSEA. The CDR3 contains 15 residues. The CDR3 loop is CSVRTSGRDTGELFF. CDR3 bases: TGCAGCGTCCGGACTAGCGGGAGAGACACCGGGGAGCTGTTTTTT.

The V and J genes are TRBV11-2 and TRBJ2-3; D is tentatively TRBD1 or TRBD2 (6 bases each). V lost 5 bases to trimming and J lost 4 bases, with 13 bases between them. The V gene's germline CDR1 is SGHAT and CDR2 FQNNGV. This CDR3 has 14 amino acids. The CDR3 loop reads CASSLSGAADTQYF. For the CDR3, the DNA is TGTGCCAGCAGCCTCTCGGGGGCGGCAGATACGCAGTATTTT.

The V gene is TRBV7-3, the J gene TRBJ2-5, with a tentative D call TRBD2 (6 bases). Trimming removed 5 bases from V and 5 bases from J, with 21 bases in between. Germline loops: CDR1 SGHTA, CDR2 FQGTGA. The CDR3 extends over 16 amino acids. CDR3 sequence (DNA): TGTGCCAGCAGCCCCCGGAGGGCGGCGATATGGGAGACCCAGTACTTC. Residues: CASSPRRAAIWETQYF. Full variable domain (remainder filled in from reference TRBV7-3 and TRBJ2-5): GAGVSQTPSNKVTEKGKYVELRCDPISGHTALYWYRQSLGQGPEFLIYFQGTGAADDSGLPNDRFFAVRPEGSVSTLKIQRTERGDSAVYLCASSPRRAAIWETQYFGPGTRLLVL.

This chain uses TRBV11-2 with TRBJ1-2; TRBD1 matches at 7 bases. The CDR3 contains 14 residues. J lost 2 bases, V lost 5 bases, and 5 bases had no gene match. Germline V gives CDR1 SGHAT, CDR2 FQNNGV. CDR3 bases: TGTGCCAGCAGCCATACACAGGGGAACTATGGCTACACCTTC. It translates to CASSHTQGNYGYTF.

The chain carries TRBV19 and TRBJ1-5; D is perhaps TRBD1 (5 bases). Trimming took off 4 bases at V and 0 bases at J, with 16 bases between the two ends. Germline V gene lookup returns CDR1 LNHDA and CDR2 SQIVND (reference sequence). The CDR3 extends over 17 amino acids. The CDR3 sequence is CASSTLPRVYSNQPQHF. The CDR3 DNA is TGTGCCAGTAGTACACTTCCCAGGGTTTATAGCAATCAGCCCCAGCATTTT.

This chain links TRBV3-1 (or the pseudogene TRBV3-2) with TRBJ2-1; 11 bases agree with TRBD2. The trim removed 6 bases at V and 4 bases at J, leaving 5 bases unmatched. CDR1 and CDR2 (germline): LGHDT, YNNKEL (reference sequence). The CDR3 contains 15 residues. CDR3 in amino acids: CASRHIAGGYNEQFF. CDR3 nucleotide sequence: TGTGCCAGCAGACATATAGCGGGAGGGTACAATGAGCAGTTCTTC.

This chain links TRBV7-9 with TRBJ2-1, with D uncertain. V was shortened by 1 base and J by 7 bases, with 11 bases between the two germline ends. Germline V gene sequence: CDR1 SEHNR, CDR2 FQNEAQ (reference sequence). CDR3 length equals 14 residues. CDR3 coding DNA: TGTGCCAGCAGCTTAGTGGGTGTAGCAAATGAGCAGTTCTTC. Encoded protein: CASSLVGVANEQFF.

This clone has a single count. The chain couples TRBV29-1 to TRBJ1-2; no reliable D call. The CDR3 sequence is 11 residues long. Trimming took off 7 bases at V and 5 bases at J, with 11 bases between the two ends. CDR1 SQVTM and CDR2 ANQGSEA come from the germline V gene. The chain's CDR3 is CSDMDGYGYTF. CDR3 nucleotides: TGCAGCGACATGGACGGATATGGCTACACCTTC.

In DNA form, the CDR3 reads TGTGCCAGCAGCGCTAGCGGATCCTACGAGCAGTACTTC. This sequence encodes CASSASGSYEQYF. The chain joins TRBV5-8 to TRBJ2-7, with TRBD2 matching 7 bases. Germline V gives CDR1 SGHTS, CDR2 YDEGEE. The CDR3 extends over 13 amino acids. Trimming took 4 bases from V and 1 from J; bases not matched to a gene: 2.

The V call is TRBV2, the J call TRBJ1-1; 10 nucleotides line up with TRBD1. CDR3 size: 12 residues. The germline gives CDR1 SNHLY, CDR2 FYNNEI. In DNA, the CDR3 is TGTTCCACCGACAGGGGGCGGACTGAAGCTTTCTTT. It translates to CSTDRGRTEAFF. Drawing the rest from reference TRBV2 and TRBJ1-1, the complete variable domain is EPEVTQTPSHQVTQMGQEVILRCVPISNHLYFYWYRQILGQKVEFLVSFYNNEISEKSEIFDDQFSVERPDGSNFTLKIRSTKLEDSAMYFCSTDRGRTEAFFGQGTRLTVV.

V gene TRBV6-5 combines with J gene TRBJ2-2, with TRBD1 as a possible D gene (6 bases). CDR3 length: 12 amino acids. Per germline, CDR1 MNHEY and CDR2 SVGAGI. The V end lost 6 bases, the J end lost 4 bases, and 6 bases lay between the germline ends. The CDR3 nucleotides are TGTGCCAGCAGCAGGGGCACCGGGGAGCTGTTTTTT. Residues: CASSRGTGELFF.

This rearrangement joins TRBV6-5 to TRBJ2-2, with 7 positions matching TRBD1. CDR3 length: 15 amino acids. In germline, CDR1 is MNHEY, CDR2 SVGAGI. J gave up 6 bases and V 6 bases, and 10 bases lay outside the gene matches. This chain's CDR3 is CASRPGTESSGELFF. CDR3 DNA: TGTGCCAGCAGACCCGGGACAGAATCCTCCGGGGAGCTGTTTTTT.

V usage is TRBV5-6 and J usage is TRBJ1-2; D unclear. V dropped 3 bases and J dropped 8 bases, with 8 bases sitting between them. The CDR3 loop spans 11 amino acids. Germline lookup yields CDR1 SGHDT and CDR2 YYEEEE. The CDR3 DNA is TGTGCCAGCAGCTCTCAGGTCGGCTACACCTTC. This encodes CASSSQVGYTF.

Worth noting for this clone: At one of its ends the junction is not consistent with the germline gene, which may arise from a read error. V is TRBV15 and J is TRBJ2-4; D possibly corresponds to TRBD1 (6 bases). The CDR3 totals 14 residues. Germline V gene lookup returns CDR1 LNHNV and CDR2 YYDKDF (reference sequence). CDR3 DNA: TGTGCCACCAGCAGAGATATAGGGGTGGGGGCGAAAGACTTC. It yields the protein CATSRDIGVGAKDF.

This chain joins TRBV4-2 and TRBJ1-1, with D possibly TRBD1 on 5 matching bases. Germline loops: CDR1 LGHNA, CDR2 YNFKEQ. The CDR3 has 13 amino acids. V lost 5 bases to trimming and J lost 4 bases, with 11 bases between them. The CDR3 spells CASSKGEGTEAFF. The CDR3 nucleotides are TGTGCCAGCAGCAAAGGGGAAGGCACTGAAGCTTTCTTT.

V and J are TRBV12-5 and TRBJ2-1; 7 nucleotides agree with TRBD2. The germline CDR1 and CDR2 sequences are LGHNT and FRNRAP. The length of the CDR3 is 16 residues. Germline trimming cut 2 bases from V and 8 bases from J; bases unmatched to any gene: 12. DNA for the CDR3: TGTGCTAGTGGTTTGTCACGGGCGGGAGTTTTGGATGAGCAGTTCTTC. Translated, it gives CASGLSRAGVLDEQFF.

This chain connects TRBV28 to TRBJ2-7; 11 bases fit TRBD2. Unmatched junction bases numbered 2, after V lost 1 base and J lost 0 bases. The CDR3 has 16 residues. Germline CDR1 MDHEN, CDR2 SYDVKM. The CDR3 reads CASSLLGTSGSYEQYF. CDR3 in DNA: TGTGCCAGCAGTTTATTGGGGACTAGCGGCTCCTACGAGCAGTACTTC.

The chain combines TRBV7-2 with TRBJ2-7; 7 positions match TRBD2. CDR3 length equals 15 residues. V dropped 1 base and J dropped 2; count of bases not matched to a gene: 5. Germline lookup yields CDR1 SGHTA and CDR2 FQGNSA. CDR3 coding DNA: TGTGCCAGCAGCTTAGGTGGGAGGGTTGCCTACGAGCAGTACTTC. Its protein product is CASSLGGRVAYEQYF.

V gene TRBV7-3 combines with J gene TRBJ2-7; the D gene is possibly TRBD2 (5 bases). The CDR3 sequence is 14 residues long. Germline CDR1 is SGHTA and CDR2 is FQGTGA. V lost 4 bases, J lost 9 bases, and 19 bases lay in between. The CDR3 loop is CASSSLGRQRGQYF. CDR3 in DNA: TGTGCCAGCAGCTCGCTAGGTCGCCAACGGGGGCAGTACTTC. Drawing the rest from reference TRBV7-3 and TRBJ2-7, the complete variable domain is GAGVSQTPSNKVTEKGKYVELRCDPISGHTALYWYRQSLGQGPEFLIYFQGTGAADDSGLPNDRFFAVRPEGSVSTLKIQRTERGDSAVYLCASSSLGRQRGQYFGPGTRLTVT.

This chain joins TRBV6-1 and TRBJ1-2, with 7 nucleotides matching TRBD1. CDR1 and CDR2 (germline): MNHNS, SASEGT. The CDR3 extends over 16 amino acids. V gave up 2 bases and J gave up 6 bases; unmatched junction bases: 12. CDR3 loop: CASSELGTANGNGYTF. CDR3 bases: TGTGCCAGCAGTGAACTTGGGACAGCCAACGGGAATGGCTACACCTTC.